A single T cell receptor (beta chain) is shown here with its context. The data stem from a study of OX40 agonist ivuxolimab in advanced cancers. The CDR3 is made up of 13 amino acids. Trimming removed 5 bases at V and 1 base at J, with 9 bases between. The germline V gene encodes CDR1 LNHDA and CDR2 SQIVND (reference sequence). Sequencing was performed with immunoSEQ multiplex PCR; in TCRdb, only in-frame clones are kept and a portion is missing. The top ten hold 10% to 15% of the sample, which has about 54,000 clones, roughly nine tenths seen once. The TCR sequence derives from an adult with an advanced solid tumor such as melanoma, head and neck, liver or kidney cancer. This material consisted of CD4+ or CD8+ T cells sorted from blood, taken in a trial of the OX40 agonist ivuxolimab. The chain uses TRBV19 and TRBJ2-7, with D perhaps TRBD1 (5 bases). CDR3 amino acids: CASSPDRSYEQYF. DNA of the CDR3: TGTGCCAGTAGTCCCGACAGATCCTACGAGCAGTACTTC.